The 21 T cell receptor beta chains listed next were all sequenced from one sample in a study of shared T cell receptors in the human thymus. Generated by immunoSEQ multiplex PCR, the TCRdb table keeps only in-frame clones and is missing some. The sample yields over 650,000 clones, about 87% seen once. In addition, the sample was reused for a study of human thymus T cells.

Sample: thymocytes. These receptors came from a boy younger than two with a congenital heart defect.

The rearrangement links TRBV5-5 to TRBJ1-2; D unresolved. Germline values: CDR1 SGHKS, CDR2 YYEKEE (reference sequence). The CDR3 is 13 residues long. V was pared by 0 bases and J by 6 bases, with 9 bases between. CDR3 nucleotide sequence: TGTGCCAGCAGCTTGGCCCCCATAGATGGCTACACCTTC. It specifies CASSLAPIDGYTF.

CDR3 sequence (DNA): TGTGCCAGCACGGCTAGCGGGGGGGAGGACACCGGGGAGCTGTTTTTT. Translation gives CASTASGGEDTGELFF. This chain uses TRBV28 with TRBJ2-2; 12 nucleotides match TRBD2. Germline lookup yields CDR1 MDHEN and CDR2 SYDVKM. V lost 7 bases to trimming and J lost 3 bases; unmatched junction nucleotides: 6. The CDR3 contains 16 residues.

The rearrangement links TRBV7-8 to TRBJ1-2, with D uncertain. V gave up 5 bases and J gave up 2 bases, with 15 bases separating them. Germline CDR1 reads SGHVS; CDR2 reads FQNEAQ. This CDR3 spans 15 amino acids. The CDR3 loop is CASSPRRDRNYGYTF. CDR3 DNA sequence: TGTGCCAGCAGCCCAAGGAGGGATCGAAACTATGGCTACACCTTC.

The CDR3 DNA sequence: TGTGCCAGCAGCATTGGGACAGGGGGCTACGAGCAGTACTTC. It is translated as CASSIGTGGYEQYF. V is TRBV11-2 and J is TRBJ2-7; TRBD1 agrees at 11 bases. Germline values: CDR1 SGHAT, CDR2 FQNNGV. The CDR3 is 14 residues long. With V trimmed by 5 bases and J by 3 bases, 3 bases remained unmatched. Full variable domain (outside the CDR3, taken from reference TRBV11-2 and TRBJ2-7): EAGVAQSPRYKIIEKRQSVAFWCNPISGHATLYWYQQILGQGPKLLIQFQNNGVVDDSQLPKDRFSAERLKGVDSTLKIQPAKLEDSAVYLCASSIGTGGYEQYFGPGTRLTVT.

This sequence joins TRBV19 and TRBJ1-2; a weak D match, TRBD1 (6 bases). V shed 5 bases and J shed 4 bases, with 17 bases lying between them. Germline lookup yields CDR1 LNHDA and CDR2 SQIVND (reference sequence). The length of the CDR3 is 15 residues. As DNA, the CDR3 is TGTGCCAGTAGTCCCCGGGGACAAGATCGCTATGGCTACACCTTC. Protein product: CASSPRGQDRYGYTF.

The chain uses TRBV11-3 and TRBJ2-2; 7 bases agree with TRBD1. This CDR3 is 18 amino acids long. The germline CDR1 and CDR2 sequences are SGHNT and YENEEA. Germline trimming cut 5 bases from V and 6 bases from J; bases unmatched to any gene: 18. The CDR3 region is CASSLGGTGAERSGELFF. In DNA, the CDR3 is TGTGCCAGCAGCCTAGGGGGAACAGGGGCTGAGAGGTCCGGGGAGCTGTTTTTT. Full variable domain (outside the CDR3, taken from reference TRBV11-3 and TRBJ2-2): EAGVVQSPRYKIIEKKQPVAFWCNPISGHNTLYWYLQNLGQGPELLIRYENEEAVDDSQLPKDRFSAERLKGVDSTLKIQPAELGDSAVYLCASSLGGTGAERSGELFFGEGSRLTVL.

This chain connects TRBV5-6 to TRBJ1-2, with TRBD1 identical over 7 bases. Germline loops: CDR1 SGHDT, CDR2 YYEEEE. V shed 3 bases, J shed 3 bases, and the junction held 2 bases outside the gene matches. The CDR3 has 13 residues. The CDR3 region is CASSSGQDYGYTF. Here the CDR3 DNA reads TGTGCCAGCAGCTCCGGACAGGACTATGGCTACACCTTC.

V usage is TRBV29-1 and J usage is TRBJ2-3; 9 bases are shared with TRBD2. Germline V gene sequence: CDR1 SQVTM, CDR2 ANQGSEA. V lost 0 bases to trimming and J lost 2 bases; unmatched junction nucleotides: 3. The CDR3 runs 15 residues. The CDR3 is CSVEELAGPTDTQYF. The CDR3 DNA reads TGCAGCGTTGAAGAGCTAGCGGGGCCCACAGATACGCAGTATTTT.

The chain employs TRBV29-1 and TRBJ2-1; TRBD1 aligns across 10 bases. The CDR3 consists of 14 residues. The junction had 8 bases not matched to a gene; V was cut back by 4 bases and J by 8 bases. CDR1 SQVTM and CDR2 ANQGSEA come from the germline V gene. Here the CDR3 reads CSVVPGQGIDEQFF. CDR3 sequence (DNA): TGCAGCGTTGTCCCGGGACAGGGGATCGATGAGCAGTTCTTC.

The chain is built from TRBV7-2 and TRBJ2-1, with D uncertain. V was trimmed by 2 bases and J by 6 bases, leaving 8 bases between them. Germline V gives CDR1 SGHTA, CDR2 FQGNSA. The CDR3 loop spans 13 amino acids. The chain's CDR3 is CASSLTRSNEQFF. For the CDR3, the DNA is TGTGCCAGCAGCTTAACACGATCCAATGAGCAGTTCTTC. Using reference TRBV7-2 and TRBJ2-1 for the parts outside the CDR3, the full variable domain is GAGVSQSPSNKVTEKGKDVELRCDPISGHTALYWYRQSLGQGLEFLIYFQGNSAPDKSGLPSDRFSAERTGGSVSTLTIQRTQQEDSAVYLCASSLTRSNEQFFGPGTRLTVL.

The chain couples TRBV5-1 to TRBJ2-3; 7 bases agree with TRBD2. V dropped 2 bases and J dropped 2; count of bases not matched to a gene: 8. CDR3 length equals 16 residues. Germline V gene sequence: CDR1 SGHRS, CDR2 YFSETQ. The CDR3 DNA reads as TGCGCCAGCAGCTTCGGGCGGGAGACGGCCACAGATACGCAGTATTTT. Its protein product is CASSFGRETATDTQYF. Based on the CDR3 plus reference TRBV5-1 and TRBJ2-3, the full variable domain is KAGVTQTPRYLIKTRGQQVTLSCSPISGHRSVSWYQQTPGQGLQFLFEYFSETQRNKGNFPGRFSGRQFSNSRSEMNVSTLELGDSALYLCASSFGRETATDTQYFGPGTRLTVL.

The gene calls are TRBV28 and TRBJ1-2, with D unresolved. The CDR3 runs 13 residues. Trimming took off 4 bases at V and 6 bases at J, with 12 bases between the two ends. Germline loops: CDR1 MDHEN, CDR2 SYDVKM. The CDR3 is CASSSPGKDGYTF. CDR3 in DNA: TGTGCCAGCAGTTCCCCGGGGAAGGATGGCTACACCTTC.

The chain links TRBV27 to TRBJ2-7; 7 nucleotides agree with TRBD2. This CDR3 has 12 amino acids. Losses at the gene ends were 3 bases for V and 6 bases for J; bases not matched to a gene: 2. Germline CDR1 MNHEY, CDR2 SMNVEV (reference sequence). The CDR3: CASSLGGVEQYF. The CDR3 nucleotides are TGTGCCAGCAGTTTGGGGGGGGTCGAGCAGTACTTC.

The V and J genes are TRBV19 and TRBJ1-1; no reliable D call. CDR1 LNHDA and CDR2 SQIVND come from the germline V gene (reference sequence). CDR3 size: 14 residues. V was pared by 2 bases and J by 3 bases, with 10 bases between. For the CDR3, the DNA is TGTGCCAGTAGTATATTAGGTCGGGACACTGAAGCTTTCTTT. It translates to CASSILGRDTEAFF.

The rearrangement links TRBV18 to TRBJ2-5, with TRBD2 matching 9 bases. Germline loops: CDR1 KGHSH, CDR2 LQKENI. The CDR3 is 16 residues long. The V segment lost 3 bases and the J segment 1 base; nucleotides outside the gene matches: 6. Written as DNA, the CDR3 is TGTGCCAGCTCACCTTCCCAGCGGGGGGTCCAAGAGACCCAGTACTTC. Residues: CASSPSQRGVQETQYF.

V gene TRBV4-1 combines with J gene TRBJ2-5; 10 bases agree with TRBD1. The DNA end favors TRBJ2-7, so the J call may be wrong. Germline CDR1 is MGHRA and CDR2 is YSYEKL. The CDR3 runs to 14 residues. The CDR3 DNA sequence: TGCGCCAGCAGCCAAGAGGGACAGGGGAACGAGCAGTACTTC. This codes for CASSQEGQGNEQYF.

The rearrangement uses TRBV7-2 and TRBJ2-1; 7 bases are a match to TRBD1. With 5 bases clipped from V and 2 bases from J, the junction kept 9 bases outside the gene matches. The germline CDR1 and CDR2 sequences are SGHTA and FQGNSA. This CDR3 has 16 residues. CDR3 bases: TGTGCCAGCAGCCACGAAAGGGACAGACCCTACAATGAGCAGTTCTTC. Residues: CASSHERDRPYNEQFF.

Here the CDR3 DNA reads TGCGCCAGCAGCCACACTTCAGATACGCAGTATTTT. It is translated as CASSHTSDTQYF. The chain has TRBV4-1 and TRBJ2-3; D call uncertain. Deletions cut 3 bases from V and 4 bases from J, with 5 bases between. The CDR3 extends over 12 amino acids. CDR1 is MGHRA and CDR2 is YSYEKL in the germline V gene.

The chain is built from TRBV27 and TRBJ1-2, with 8 bases fitting TRBD1. Germline V gives CDR1 MNHEY, CDR2 SMNVEV (reference sequence). The CDR3 sequence is 13 residues long. The junction had 8 bases not matched to a gene; V was cut back by 8 bases and J by 6 bases. CDR3 protein: CASGDRIMDGYTF. For the CDR3, the DNA is TGTGCCAGCGGGGACAGGATCATGGATGGCTACACCTTC.

The rearrangement joins TRBV29-1 to TRBJ2-2, with D perhaps matching TRBD1 (6 bases). CDR1 is SQVTM and CDR2 is ANQGSEA in the germline V gene. The CDR3 contains 13 residues. Trimming stripped 7 bases from V and 4 bases from J, with 13 bases between. This CDR3 is CSADPGATGELFF. In DNA, the CDR3 is TGCAGCGCCGACCCAGGGGCCACCGGGGAGCTGTTTTTT.

The chain has TRBV29-1 and TRBJ2-7; D ambiguous. Germline assignment: CDR1 SQVTM and CDR2 ANQGSEA. This CDR3 contains 11 residues. Trimming cost V 4 bases and J 3 bases, with 7 bases left between them. CDR3 amino acids: CSVAGGYEQYF. As DNA, the CDR3 is TGCAGCGTTGCCGGCGGCTACGAGCAGTACTTC.